The 24 T cell receptor beta chains reported below all come from one sample, sequenced in a study of blood T cell repertoires in COVID-19. Measured with immunoSEQ multiplex PCR; TCRdb has only the in-frame clones, and not every one. This table has 200,000 to 250,000 clones, approximately 85% appearing once. Specimen: peripheral blood. These receptors all stem from a woman aged 70-85 years with COVID-19, enrolled during active disease.

The chain joins TRBV18 to TRBJ1-3; tentative D call: TRBD1 (6 bases). The germline CDR1 and CDR2 sequences are KGHSH and LQKENI. The CDR3 covers 15 residues. V lost 4 bases to trimming and J lost 4 bases, with 14 bases between them. Written as DNA, the CDR3 is TGTGCCAGCTCACTACCAGGGGTCGGCGGAAACACCATATATTTT. It yields the protein CASSLPGVGGNTIYF.

The chain carries TRBV7-2 and TRBJ2-7; 11 nucleotides line up with TRBD2. V lost 1 base, J lost 6 bases, and 8 bases stayed unmatched. Germline lookup yields CDR1 SGHTA and CDR2 FQGNSA. CDR3 length: 16 residues. The CDR3 sequence is CASSLDAASGGSEQYF. The CDR3 DNA follows: TGTGCCAGCAGCTTAGATGCGGCTAGCGGGGGGAGCGAGCAGTACTTC.

This clone was picked up a small number of times. This chain joins TRBV5-1 and TRBJ2-1; no reliable D call. Per germline, CDR1 SGHRS and CDR2 YFSETQ. The CDR3 sequence is 18 residues long. Trimming removed 2 bases from V and 0 bases from J, with 18 bases in between. In DNA, the CDR3 is TGCGCCAGCAGCTTCAACCCCGTTACGGTGTCCTCCTACAATGAGCAGTTCTTC. Its translation: CASSFNPVTVSSYNEQFF.

The chain couples TRBV11-1 to TRBJ1-4; TRBD1 matches at 9 bases. This CDR3 spans 16 amino acids. J was trimmed by 0 bases and V by 4 bases; bases with no gene match: 3. Germline V gene data show CDR1 as SGHAT and CDR2 as FQDESV (reference sequence). CDR3 in amino acids: CASSYGTGTTNEKLFF. The DNA for the CDR3 is TGTGCCAGCAGCTACGGGACAGGGACAACTAATGAAAAACTGTTTTTT.

The V and J genes are TRBV5-4 and TRBJ2-5, with D tentatively TRBD1 (6 bases). CDR1 is SGHNT, CDR2 YYREEE, per germline (reference sequence). The CDR3 sequence is 16 residues long. V lost 0 bases, J lost 6 bases, and 18 bases lay in between. DNA of the CDR3: TGTGCCAGCAGCTTGGCCCCAGGGGCCCCTATCCAGACCCAGTACTTC. Translated: CASSLAPGAPIQTQYF.

The rearrangement joins TRBV6-2 or TRBV6-3 to TRBJ2-7, with a weak D call TRBD2 (6 bases). The germline gives CDR1 MNHEY, CDR2 SVGEGT. V was clipped by 5 bases and J by 0 bases, with 14 bases between them. The CDR3 length is 15 residues. The CDR3 DNA sequence: TGTGCCAGCAGTCGGCGCCAGCGGGTCTCCTACGAGCAGTACTTC. This sequence encodes CASSRRQRVSYEQYF.

J is TRBJ1-2 and V is TRBV29-1, with 10 bases aligning to TRBD1. This CDR3 region has 15 residues. CDR1 is SQVTM and CDR2 is ANQGSEA in the germline V gene. J was trimmed by 2 bases and V by 6 bases; bases with no gene match: 9. The CDR3 nucleotides read TGCAGCGTCTCATCTGTGGGACAGGGGAACTATGGCTACACCTTC. It translates to CSVSSVGQGNYGYTF.

The CDR3 coding sequence is TGTGCCAGCAGTTACCCGCAGGGAACCAATCAGCCCCAGCATTTT. Encoded protein: CASSYPQGTNQPQHF. This sequence joins TRBV6-2 or TRBV6-3 and TRBJ1-5, with D tentatively TRBD1 (5 bases). The CDR3 length is 15 residues. Germline CDR1 MNHEY, CDR2 SVGEGT. Trimming took 2 bases from V and 3 from J, leaving 11 bases between them.

The J gene is TRBJ1-6, the V gene TRBV6-5; D remains unclear. CDR1 MNHEY and CDR2 SVGAGI come from the germline V gene. The CDR3 consists of 14 residues. The V end lost 10 bases, the J end lost 6 bases, and 16 bases lay between the germline ends. CDR3 sequence (DNA): TGTGCCACCGTTCGGAGTCAGAGTAATTCACCCCTCCACTTT. It codes for CATVRSQSNSPLHF.

This chain uses TRBV10-1 with TRBJ2-7; perhaps TRBD2 as D (6 bases). The germline CDR1 and CDR2 sequences are WNHNN and SYGVQD (reference sequence). The CDR3 spans 14 residues. V was shortened by 7 bases and J by 2 bases, with 15 bases between the two germline ends. In DNA form, the CDR3 reads TGCGCCAGCAAACGAGACGGACTAACCTACGAGCAGTACTTC. Amino acids: CASKRDGLTYEQYF.

V is TRBV6-5 and J is TRBJ2-3, with 7 nucleotides matching TRBD2. CDR3 size: 15 residues. Germline V gene lookup returns CDR1 MNHEY and CDR2 SVGAGI. V lost 10 bases to trimming and J lost 4 bases; unmatched junction nucleotides: 14. This CDR3 is CANRQTSRAADTQYF. The CDR3 DNA reads TGTGCCAACCGACAGACTAGCAGGGCCGCAGATACGCAGTATTTT.

The rearrangement joins TRBV7-8 to TRBJ1-1; no clear D gene. The germline gives CDR1 SGHVS, CDR2 FQNEAQ. Trimming pared 5 bases from V and 0 bases from J, leaving 16 bases between. This CDR3 comprises 16 residues. The CDR3 nucleotides are TGTGCCAGCAGCCCACGTAGTGCCCTGATGAACACTGAAGCTTTCTTT. Its protein product is CASSPRSALMNTEAFF.

The rearrangement links TRBV6-5 to TRBJ2-5, with 13 bases that match TRBD2. Per the germline V gene, CDR1 is MNHEY and CDR2 is SVGAGI. The CDR3 extends over 15 amino acids. The J segment lost 4 bases and the V segment lost 5 bases, leaving 4 bases of the junction unmatched. Written as DNA, the CDR3 is TGTGCCAGCAGTCCGGGACTAGCGGGACTAGAGACCCAGTACTTC. Translating it yields CASSPGLAGLETQYF.

V gene TRBV21-1 combines with J gene TRBJ1-5; the table's D call TRBD1 went unverified against the DNA. TRBV21-1 is flagged as a pseudogene. The CDR3 length is 18 residues. The CDR3 coding sequence is TGTGCCAGCAATCTTTACGATCTTCAGACAGGACTGGTGCAGCCCCAGCATTTT. The encoded protein is CASNLYDLQTGLVQPQHF.

A few counts support this clone. The V and J genes are TRBV7-9 and TRBJ2-7; 14 nucleotides align to TRBD2. Germline CDR1 reads SEHNR; CDR2 reads FQNEAQ (reference sequence). The CDR3 runs to 18 residues. Trimming took 3 bases from V and 5 from J; bases not matched to a gene: 12. This chain's CDR3 is CASSFLTTSGGAADEQYF. The CDR3 bases are TGTGCCAGCAGCTTCCTGACGACTAGCGGGGGGGCCGCAGACGAGCAGTACTTC.

V gene TRBV27 combines with J gene TRBJ2-7; D might be TRBD1 (6 bases). Germline CDR1 and CDR2: MNHEY and SMNVEV (reference sequence). The CDR3 runs 13 residues. V dropped 3 bases and J dropped 4 bases, with 10 bases sitting between them. This CDR3 reads CASSFQGSYEQYF. For the CDR3, the DNA is TGTGCCAGCAGTTTCCAGGGGAGTTACGAGCAGTACTTC.

The rearrangement joins TRBV7-6 to TRBJ2-6; TRBD1 matches at 10 bases. J was trimmed by 3 bases and V by 3 bases; bases with no gene match: 5. Germline lookup yields CDR1 SGHVS and CDR2 FNYEAQ. The length of the CDR3 is 17 residues. CDR3 loop: CASSFLGTGDGANVLTF. The CDR3 bases are TGTGCCAGCAGCTTCTTGGGGACAGGGGATGGGGCCAACGTCCTGACTTTC.

This chain links TRBV5-1 with TRBJ2-3; D is ambiguous. The germline V and J ends were trimmed by 0 bases and 7 bases, with 12 bases remaining between them. The CDR3 is 14 residues long. Germline CDR1 is SGHRS and CDR2 is YFSETQ. DNA for the CDR3: TGCGCCAGCAGCTTGGCCGGTACTGACAATACGCAGTATTTT. Translating gives CASSLAGTDNTQYF.

The chain recombines TRBV2 with TRBJ2-1, with D maybe TRBD1 (5 bases). The germline CDR1 and CDR2 sequences are SNHLY and FYNNEI. Trimming took off 1 base at V and 12 bases at J, with 25 bases between the two ends. The CDR3 is 17 residues long. Written as DNA, the CDR3 is TGTGCCAGCAGTGAAGAGGTAGGGGCTTGGCGCCCCGCCGGGCAGTTCTTC. Its protein product is CASSEEVGAWRPAGQFF. Variable domain in full (rest from reference TRBV2 and TRBJ2-1): EPEVTQTPSHQVTQMGQEVILRCVPISNHLYFYWYRQILGQKVEFLVSFYNNEISEKSEIFDDQFSVERPDGSNFTLKIRSTKLEDSAMYFCASSEEVGAWRPAGQFFGPGTRLTVL.

The chain has TRBV27 and TRBJ1-1; the D is unclear. V gave up 5 bases and J gave up 1 base, with 8 bases separating them. Germline V CDR1 and CDR2: MNHEY, SMNVEV (reference sequence). CDR3 size: 13 residues. CDR3 DNA: TGTGCCAGCAGTATAGCCAGGAACACTGAAGCTTTCTTT. Encoded protein: CASSIARNTEAFF.

The gene calls are TRBV4-2 and TRBJ1-2; no clear D. V lost 0 bases, J lost 3 bases, and 8 bases lay in between. The CDR3 consists of 14 residues. Germline CDR1 is LGHNA and CDR2 is YNFKEQ. The CDR3 region has the DNA TGTGCCAGCAGCCAAGATCTCGGGGACTATGGCTACACCTTC. Amino acid sequence: CASSQDLGDYGYTF.

This clone appeared a single time. This sequence joins TRBV27 and TRBJ1-2; D remains ambiguous. Deletions cut 7 bases from V and 2 bases from J, with 17 bases between. This CDR3 is 15 amino acids long. Germline values: CDR1 MNHEY, CDR2 SMNVEV (reference sequence). CDR3 in DNA: TGTGCCAGCACCCGCTCCTGGGAGCGCAACTATGGCTACACCTTC. Its protein product is CASTRSWERNYGYTF.

This clone has more than one count but fewer than ten. This sequence joins TRBV10-3 and TRBJ1-2, with a weak D call TRBD1 (6 bases). The V end was cut by 5 bases, the J end by 3 bases, with 19 bases between. The CDR3 loop spans 16 amino acids. In germline, CDR1 is ENHRY, CDR2 SYGVKD. CDR3 nucleotide sequence: TGTGCCATCAGTCCTAACTCCAGGGGAAGTGACTATGGCTACACCTTC. It is translated as CAISPNSRGSDYGYTF.

This clone was recorded once. This sequence joins TRBV3-1 (or the pseudogene TRBV3-2) and TRBJ1-6, with 7 bases fitting TRBD1. The V segment lost 0 bases and the J segment 14 bases; nucleotides outside the gene matches: 10. Germline CDR1 and CDR2: LGHDT and YNNKEL (reference sequence). The CDR3 contains 15 residues. CDR3 bases: TGTGCCAGCAGCCAAGATTGGACAGGCGCCTTCACCCTCCACTTT. It specifies CASSQDWTGAFTLHF.